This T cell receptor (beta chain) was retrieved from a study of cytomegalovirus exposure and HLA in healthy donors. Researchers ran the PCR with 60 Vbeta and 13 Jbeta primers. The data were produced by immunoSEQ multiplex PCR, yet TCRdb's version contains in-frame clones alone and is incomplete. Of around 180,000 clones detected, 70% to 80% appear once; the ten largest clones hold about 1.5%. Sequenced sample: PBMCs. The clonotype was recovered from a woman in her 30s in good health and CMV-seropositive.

The CDR3 nucleotides read TGTGCCAGCTCACCGGGACAGGGGAACCCTGGGGCCAACGTCCTGACTTTC. It is translated as CASSPGQGNPGANVLTF. The chain employs TRBV18 and TRBJ2-6; 10 positions agree with TRBD1. CDR1 and CDR2 from the germline V gene are KGHSH and LQKENI. The CDR3 contains 17 residues. V trimming: 3 bases; J trimming: 2 bases; junction bases outside the gene matches: 4.